These 8 T cell receptor beta chains were sequenced from one sample in a study of OX40 agonist ivuxolimab in advanced cancers. Libraries were prepared by immunoSEQ multiplex PCR; TCRdb keeps only in-frame clonotypes and omits some of them. The table shows about 100,000 clones, with about four fifths occurring only once. The sample in question was CD4+ or CD8+ T cells sorted from blood, obtained in a trial of the OX40 agonist ivuxolimab. The receptors were gathered from an adult with an advanced solid tumor such as melanoma, head and neck, liver or kidney cancer.

The chain has TRBV10-3 and TRBJ1-5; D gene ambiguous. Looked up from germline, CDR1 is ENHRY and CDR2 is SYGVKD. V was shortened by 8 bases and J by 3 bases, with 8 bases between the two germline ends. The CDR3 length is 12 residues. DNA for the CDR3: TGTGCCATCGATGGGGACAATCAGCCCCAGCATTTT. Translated: CAIDGDNQPQHF.

On this clone itself: One end of the junction is discordant with germline, which a read error may explain. Distinct nucleotide sequences in the sample also encode this CDR3. The chain is built from TRBV6-1 and TRBJ1-5, with D possibly being TRBD1 (5 bases). CDR3 size: 16 residues. Germline CDR1 is MNHNS and CDR2 is SASEGT. DNA for the CDR3: TGTGCCAGCAGCGAAGCGTGGGACGGGGGGAGTCAGCCCCAGCATTTT. Amino acids: CASSEAWDGGSQPQHF.

The V gene is TRBV7-2, the J gene TRBJ2-1; 9 bases are a match to TRBD1. With V trimmed by 2 bases and J by 9 bases, 8 bases remained unmatched. The germline V gene has CDR1 SGHTA and CDR2 FQGNSA. The CDR3 extends over 15 amino acids. For the CDR3, the DNA is TGTGCCAGCAGCTTATCCCGGGACAGGGTGGGTGAGCAGTTCTTC. Translating it yields CASSLSRDRVGEQFF.

The chain employs TRBV30 and TRBJ2-6; D not certain. The CDR3 length is 17 residues. Per the germline V gene, CDR1 is GTSNPN and CDR2 is SVGIG (reference sequence). Trimming left V 3 bases short and J 5 bases short, with 20 bases between. The CDR3 DNA follows: TGTGCCTGGAGGCCACCTGGGTCCAGTCTTAGGGCCAACGTCCTGACTTTC. Its translation: CAWRPPGSSLRANVLTF.

This chain uses TRBV7-6 with TRBJ2-5; maybe TRBD2 (6 bases). The CDR3 contains 14 residues. V shed 2 bases and J shed 2 bases, with 9 bases lying between them. In germline, CDR1 is SGHVS, CDR2 FNYEAQ. The CDR3 DNA reads TGTGCCAGCAGCTTATATGGAGGGCAAGAGACCCAGTACTTC. This gives the protein CASSLYGGQETQYF.

The J gene is TRBJ2-3, the V gene TRBV10-3; the match to TRBD2 covers 10 bases. The V segment lost 4 bases and the J segment 0 bases; nucleotides outside the gene matches: 16. The CDR3 is made up of 20 amino acids. Germline CDR1 reads ENHRY; CDR2 reads SYGVKD. The CDR3 loop reads CAISGNRGASGGASTDTQYF. Written as DNA, the CDR3 is TGTGCCATCAGTGGGAACCGGGGGGCTAGCGGGGGAGCTAGCACAGATACGCAGTATTTT.

This chain connects TRBV6-4 to TRBJ2-1; maybe TRBD1 (6 bases). V lost 3 bases, J lost 0 bases, and 6 bases lay in between. This CDR3 region has 14 residues. CDR1 and CDR2 (germline): MRHNA, SNTAGT. The CDR3 DNA follows: TGTGCCAGCAGTGAGGACAGCTCCTACAATGAGCAGTTCTTC. Translated, it gives CASSEDSSYNEQFF.

The chain uses TRBV6-1 and TRBJ2-1; D ambiguous. The germline gives CDR1 MNHNS, CDR2 SASEGT. The CDR3 covers 15 residues. The germline V and J ends were trimmed by 5 bases and 2 bases, with 13 bases remaining between them. The CDR3 nucleotides read TGTGCCAGCAGTCTAACCGAATTCGCCTACAATGAGCAGTTCTTC. It is translated as CASSLTEFAYNEQFF.